The 27 T cell receptor beta chains given below trace back to one sample, sequenced in a study of human T cells and chemical hapten exposure (dated by TCRdb to the early 2020s). According to the study, the label for this sample's time point signals: patch test 1, 2 weeks after DPC sensitization. Sample treatment or condition, as interpreted from the label and publication: therapeutic diphenylcyclopropenone sensitization with weekly scalp DPC. Library prep was done by RACE. The sequencer was a NextSeq 500. TCRdb reworked the public reads: Q25 trimming with fastp, MiXCR clone assembly, productive beta chains retained. Under each unique CDR3 protein, matching rows form one entry showing the most common genes and DNA. The sample table shows over 95,000 distinct CDR3 sequences, and roughly an eighth are seen once. The ten largest clones add up to approximately 2% of the sample. The sequenced sample was whole blood, obtained in connection with sensitization to the hapten diphenylcyclopropenone (DPC). The receptors were gathered from a woman aged 40 to 50 with alopecia areata. Some clones in this sample may be carry-over from other donors' samples.

The rearrangement links TRBV4-2 to TRBJ2-4; D is possibly TRBD1 (5 bases). The CDR3 is 16 amino acids. The ends were cut back, 1 base at V and 4 bases at J, with 14 bases in the middle. CDR1 LGHNA and CDR2 YNFKEQ come from the germline V gene. The CDR3 sequence is CASSQVGQDPKNIQYF. The CDR3 DNA reads TGTGCCAGCAGCCAAGTGGGGCAGGACCCAAAAAACATTCAGTACTTC.

The chain couples TRBV10-3 to TRBJ2-7, with TRBD2 matching 12 bases. V lost 6 bases and J lost 4; bases outside the gene matches: 10. This CDR3 is 16 amino acids long. Germline V CDR1 and CDR2: ENHRY, SYGVKD. The CDR3 nucleotides read TGTGCCATCAGGGCCCCGACTAGCGGGAGCCAATACGAGCAGTACTTC. Translating gives CAIRAPTSGSQYEQYF.

The sample holds many counts of this clonotype. The V call is TRBV6-1, the J call TRBJ1-1; tentative D call: TRBD1 (6 bases). Germline loops: CDR1 MNHNS, CDR2 SASEGT. Trimming shortened V by 8 bases and J by 3 bases, and 22 bases separated the two germline ends. The CDR3 runs to 16 residues. The CDR3 reads CASCPTGSRSDTEAFF. The CDR3 coding sequence is TGTGCCAGCTGCCCGACAGGCTCTAGATCTGACACTGAAGCTTTCTTT.

There are many counts of this clonotype. This chain joins TRBV3-1 and TRBJ1-3; D gene ambiguous. V lost 6 bases and J lost 3, with 12 bases in between. The CDR3 extends over 14 amino acids. From germline, CDR1 is LGHDT and CDR2 YNNKEL (reference sequence). The CDR3 DNA follows: TGTGCCAGCAGGGGTCCGGGAGGTGGAAACACCATATATTTT. Translating it yields CASRGPGGGNTIYF.

The CDR3 DNA reads TGTGCCAGCAGCCGGACAGGGGCCAATGAGCAGTTCTTC. It codes for CASSRTGANEQFF. The chain recombines TRBV11-2 with TRBJ2-1; 9 bases fit TRBD1. Germline V lookup: CDR1 SGHAT, CDR2 FQNNGV. Trimming at V came to 5 bases and at J to 6 bases, leaving 2 bases not matched to a gene. This CDR3 region has 13 residues.

The chain carries TRBV28 and TRBJ2-7, with a possible D match to TRBD2 (5 bases). The CDR3 runs 14 residues. The germline V gene has CDR1 MDHEN and CDR2 SYDVKM. V was pared by 7 bases and J by 6 bases, with 19 bases between. The CDR3 coding sequence is TGTGCCAGCAACCTCTCGACGGGCGGAGGCGAGCAGTACTTC. Protein: CASNLSTGGGEQYF.

This rearrangement joins TRBV4-3 to TRBJ1-2; tentatively, D is TRBD1 (6 bases). V dropped 0 bases and J dropped 5 bases, with 7 bases sitting between them. Looked up from germline, CDR1 is LGHNA and CDR2 is YSLEER. The length of the CDR3 is 13 residues. The CDR3 is CASSQDQGYGYTF. In DNA form, the CDR3 reads TGCGCCAGCAGCCAAGATCAGGGGTATGGCTACACCTTC.

This clonotype showed up just a few times. The chain carries TRBV28 and TRBJ2-7, with D perhaps matching TRBD1 (6 bases). Germline V gives CDR1 MDHEN, CDR2 SYDVKM. The CDR3 is 13 amino acids. Trimming cost V 6 bases and J 2 bases, with 11 bases left between them. This CDR3 reads CASSRGYTYEQYF. The CDR3 coding sequence is TGTGCCAGCAGCAGGGGATACACCTACGAGCAGTACTTC.

The chain joins TRBV7-6 to TRBJ2-5, with D perhaps matching TRBD2 (5 bases). Germline V gene data show CDR1 as SGHVS and CDR2 as FNYEAQ. There are 15 residues in the CDR3. Deletions cut 3 bases from V and 4 bases from J, with 15 bases between. CDR3: CASSLEASFSETQYF. The CDR3 DNA is TGTGCCAGCAGCTTGGAGGCTAGCTTCTCAGAGACCCAGTACTTC.

This clonotype appeared many times. The chain's CDR3 is CATSRKGQGGQPQHF. The CDR3 bases are TGTGCCACCAGCAGAAAGGGACAGGGGGGTCAGCCCCAGCATTTT. The chain recombines TRBV15 with TRBJ1-5; 11 bases are a match to TRBD1. Unmatched junction bases numbered 3, after V lost 2 bases and J lost 6 bases. The CDR3 totals 15 residues. Germline-derived CDR1 and CDR2 are LNHNV and YYDKDF (reference sequence).

The rearrangement links TRBV3-1 to TRBJ2-5; perhaps D is TRBD1 or TRBD2 (5 bases each). This CDR3 region has 15 residues. Germline CDR1 reads LGHDT; CDR2 reads YNNKEL (reference sequence). Trimming removed 1 base at V and 1 base at J, with 10 bases between. The CDR3 bases are TGTGCCAGCAGCCAAGCGGGGCTAGCCCAAGAGACCCAGTACTTC. Its protein is CASSQAGLAQETQYF.

This chain uses TRBV7-9 with TRBJ2-7; 8 nucleotides agree with TRBD1. This CDR3 spans 12 amino acids. V gave up 8 bases and J gave up 5 bases; unmatched junction bases: 5. Germline loops: CDR1 SEHNR, CDR2 FQNEAQ (reference sequence). The CDR3: CASDRGGHEQYF. CDR3 nucleotides: TGTGCCAGCGACAGGGGCGGACACGAGCAGTACTTC.

This clonotype was counted only a few times. The CDR3 DNA is TGTGCCAGCAGCAAATGGGGACTAGCGGACAACAATGAGCAGTTCTTC. Translation gives CASSKWGLADNNEQFF. The V gene is TRBV21-1, the J gene TRBJ2-1; the D call of TRBD2 is as the table states it, not checked on the DNA. TRBV21-1 is a pseudogene. The CDR3 length is 16 residues.

In this sample, this clonotype turned up many times. The rearrangement uses TRBV3-1 and TRBJ1-2; no firm D call. The CDR3 runs to 14 residues. Looked up from germline, CDR1 is LGHDT and CDR2 is YNNKEL (reference sequence). Deletions cut 1 base from V and 4 bases from J, with 10 bases between. This CDR3 is CASSQARTAYGYTF. As DNA, the CDR3 is TGTGCCAGCAGCCAAGCTCGGACGGCCTATGGCTACACCTTC.

On this clonotype: A clone one base away is much larger, so this may be a read error. CDR3 DNA: TGTGCCAGCAGTTTACTCTACCACGAGCAGTACTTC. Its translation: CASSLLYHEQYF. V and J are TRBV28 and TRBJ2-7, with D unclear. V was cut by 2 bases and J by 5 bases, with 7 bases left in between. The germline V gene has CDR1 MDHEN and CDR2 SYDVKM. This CDR3 has 12 amino acids.

The chain uses TRBV6-2 or TRBV6-3 and TRBJ1-1; D might be TRBD1 (5 bases). Trimming took 7 bases from V and 7 from J, leaving 19 bases between them. The CDR3 spans 14 residues. Germline-derived CDR1 and CDR2 are MNHEY and SVGEGT. CDR3 bases: TGTGCCAGCACCAACGAGGCAGGGCGTAATGAAGCTTTCTTT. Translated: CASTNEAGRNEAFF.

The chain links TRBV20-1 to TRBJ2-2; 8 bases are a match to TRBD2. Germline V gives CDR1 DFQATT, CDR2 SNEGSKA (reference sequence). The length of the CDR3 is 14 residues. CDR3 residues: CGTRSGANTGELFF. The DNA of the CDR3 is TGCGGTACCCGTAGCGGGGCGAACACCGGGGAGCTGTTTTTT.

This clonotype was observed at least ten times. The V and J genes are TRBV9 and TRBJ1-6; TRBD1 matches at 8 bases. The CDR3 length is 15 residues. V lost 0 bases to trimming and J lost 8 bases; unmatched junction nucleotides: 4. CDR1 is SGDLS and CDR2 is YYNGEE in the germline V gene. The CDR3 spells CASSVEQGGDSPLHF. For the CDR3, the DNA is TGTGCCAGCAGCGTAGAACAGGGGGGAGATTCACCCCTCCACTTT.

The chain links TRBV6-5 to TRBJ1-2; 7 bases align to TRBD1. Germline assignment: CDR1 MNHEY and CDR2 SVGAGI. The CDR3 extends over 16 amino acids. Trimming removed 0 bases from V and 6 bases from J; junction bases left unmatched: 10. The chain's CDR3 is CASSYSGLLDRDGYTF. Written as DNA, the CDR3 is TGTGCCAGCAGTTACTCGGGACTGCTAGACAGGGATGGCTACACCTTC.

This clonotype was recorded many times. CDR3 coding DNA: TGCAGCGTCCAAGGAGGGGGTGGCACAGATACGCAGTATTTT. Translating gives CSVQGGGGTDTQYF. This rearrangement joins TRBV29-1 to TRBJ2-3; tentatively, D is TRBD1 or TRBD2 (6 bases each). The V gene's germline CDR1 is SQVTM and CDR2 ANQGSEA. Trimming cost V 6 bases and J 1 base, with 14 bases left between them. The CDR3 has 14 residues.

This clonotype showed up many times. This chain joins TRBV19 and TRBJ2-7; TRBD1 might be the D (6 bases). Looked up from germline, CDR1 is LNHDA and CDR2 is SQIVND (reference sequence). V lost 6 bases, J lost 3 bases, and 12 bases lay in between. This CDR3 region has 13 residues. The CDR3 is CASSGTLNYEQYF. CDR3 bases: TGTGCCAGTAGCGGGACATTGAACTACGAGCAGTACTTC.

This rearrangement joins TRBV19 to TRBJ1-1; 9 nucleotides agree with TRBD1. This CDR3 spans 14 amino acids. The ends lost 5 bases at V and 4 bases at J; junction bases unmatched: 5. Germline V gene lookup returns CDR1 LNHDA and CDR2 SQIVND (reference sequence). This chain's CDR3 is CASSFGQGTTEAFF. The CDR3 DNA reads as TGTGCCAGTAGTTTTGGACAGGGGACCACTGAAGCTTTCTTT.

The chain combines TRBV11-2 with TRBJ2-2, with D tentatively TRBD2 (7 bases). V dropped 5 bases and J dropped 7 bases, with 17 bases sitting between them. This CDR3 spans 15 amino acids. Germline CDR1 and CDR2: SGHAT and FQNNGV. The CDR3 protein is CASSKAGGRSGELFF. DNA of the CDR3: TGTGCCAGCAGCAAAGCCGGGGGGCGGAGCGGGGAGCTGTTTTTT. The entire variable domain, with the rest obtained from reference TRBV11-2 and TRBJ2-2, is as follows: EAGVAQSPRYKIIEKRQSVAFWCNPISGHATLYWYQQILGQGPKLLIQFQNNGVVDDSQLPKDRFSAERLKGVDSTLKIQPAKLEDSAVYLCASSKAGGRSGELFFGEGSRLTVL.

The chain employs TRBV5-1 and TRBJ2-1, with 8 bases lining up with TRBD2. The J segment lost 1 base and the V segment lost 4 bases, leaving 7 bases of the junction unmatched. This CDR3 spans 16 amino acids. In germline, CDR1 is SGHRS, CDR2 YFSETQ. In nucleotides, the CDR3 is TGCGCCAGCAGCGAATACCCTAGCGGGTCCTACAATGAGCAGTTCTTC. It is translated as CASSEYPSGSYNEQFF. The whole variable domain, filled in from reference TRBV5-1 and TRBJ2-1, reads KAGVTQTPRYLIKTRGQQVTLSCSPISGHRSVSWYQQTPGQGLQFLFEYFSETQRNKGNFPGRFSGRQFSNSRSEMNVSTLELGDSALYLCASSEYPSGSYNEQFFGPGTRLTVL.

This clonotype has more than one count but fewer than ten. The chain combines TRBV6-2 or TRBV6-3 with TRBJ2-7, with a tentative D call TRBD2 (5 bases). CDR3 length: 11 residues. Germline lookup yields CDR1 MNHEY and CDR2 SVGEGT. Between the trimmed V and J ends, which lost 7 bases and 7 bases, there was a span of 11 bases. Here the CDR3 DNA reads TGTGCCAGCACCCTCCGGGGAGAGCAGTACTTC. Translation: CASTLRGEQYF.

The chain combines TRBV27 with TRBJ2-7, with D unresolved. Germline values: CDR1 MNHEY, CDR2 SMNVEV (reference sequence). V lost 2 bases and J lost 1, with 9 bases in between. This CDR3 is built from 14 residues. The CDR3 region has the DNA TGTGCCAGCAGTTTAACGCCGGCTTCCTACGAGCAGTACTTC. This encodes CASSLTPASYEQYF.

This clonotype appeared many times. The J gene is TRBJ2-7, the V gene TRBV20-1; D is undetermined. The CDR3 is 15 residues long. The germline V gene has CDR1 DFQATT and CDR2 SNEGSKA (reference sequence). Trimming removed 5 bases from V and 2 bases from J, with 19 bases in between. The chain's CDR3 is CSAPPIGQDTYEQYF. The CDR3 nucleotides are TGCAGTGCTCCACCGATCGGGCAAGACACCTACGAGCAGTACTTC.